This T cell receptor (beta chain) was found in a study of Graves' ophthalmopathy and Graves' hyperthyroidism. Study-wide results and caveats: The model reached roughly 70% sensitivity and around 72% specificity for predicting ophthalmopathy progression.

The CDR3 sequence is 13 residues long. V lost 1 base and J lost 8, with 11 bases in between. Germline CDR1 and CDR2: SGHVS and FQNEAQ. At least ten counts were recorded for this clonotype. Its antigen is unknown. RNA transcripts provided the template for amplifying TCR beta CDR3 regions. First-round RT-PCR used HTBI primers; second-round multiplex PCR followed. One entry per CDR3 protein results from TCRdb running MiXCR on the multiplex PCR reads. This sample has hundreds of thousands of distinct CDR3 sequences; 40% occur once, and the top ten carry approximately 43%. Sequences were obtained from peripheral blood. The clonotype comes from an adult man with Graves' ophthalmopathy. The gene calls are TRBV7-8 and TRBJ1-2, with a possible D match to TRBD1 (5 bases). CDR3 loop: CASSLVLEGGYTF. In DNA form, the CDR3 reads TGTGCCAGCAGCTTAGTTTTGGAGGGGGGCTACACCTTC.